Listed below are T cell receptor beta chains from one sample, sequenced in a study of monozygotic twins with inflammatory bowel disease. TCRdb re-called the 5' RACE reads and catalogs CDR3 proteins one per entry, DNA excluded. Across 350,000 to 550,000 distinct CDR3 sequences, the top ten clones capture about 2.4% of the sample. The sample consisted of blood. All receptors derive from a human donor with ulcerative colitis or Crohn's disease, or a healthy co-twin of an affected twin (not recorded which). Both conserved end residues are part of each CDR3.

j_call v_call cdr3_aa
TRBJ1-1 TRBV6-5 CASSYSSRVGGTEAFF
TRBJ1-4 TRBV7-9 CASSLWGPEKLFF
TRBJ1-5 TRBV7-6 CASSDRADGGNQPQHF
TRBJ2-3 TRBV19 CASTPRAGVTDTQYF
TRBJ2-5 TRBV6-1 CASSESPSATQYF
TRBJ2-1 TRBV12-5 CASGSPPRAEQFF
TRBJ2-7 TRBV6-2/TRBV6-3 CASTVGGGVEQYF
TRBJ2-1 TRBV18 CASSPDRYSYNEQFF
TRBJ2-1 TRBV5-1 CASMPGQGSTYNEQFF
TRBJ1-5 TRBV25-1 CASSAQGYNQPQHF
TRBJ1-5 TRBV20-1 CSATTGYSNQPQHF
TRBJ2-1 TRBV5-1 CASSLAGGIGEQFF
TRBJ2-7 TRBV12-3/TRBV12-4 CASSSREVTYEQYF
TRBJ2-1 TRBV28 CASNRPLAGLYNEQFF
TRBJ2-7 TRBV20-1 CSAGTNYEQYF
TRBJ2-7 TRBV4-2 CASSQETGKPSYEQYF
TRBJ2-1 TRBV10-3 CAISSRGTGGIYNEQFF
TRBJ2-7 TRBV28 CASRSDTTGLADYEQYF
TRBJ2-1 TRBV7-2 CASSLGGAGRFF
TRBJ2-1 TRBV2 CASTSGSYEQFF
TRBJ1-2 TRBV4-1 CASSQEYRNYGYTF
TRBJ2-1 TRBV20-1 CSAHRTSGGNEQFF
TRBJ1-1 TRBV13 CASSFEGATEAFF
TRBJ2-3 TRBV7-9 CASSSRDFGTDTQYF
TRBJ2-1 TRBV5-1 CASSLVQGVNEQFF
TRBJ1-5 TRBV20-1 CSARSGSDSNQPQHF
TRBJ2-5 TRBV18 CASSQGQGLVETQYF
TRBJ2-5 TRBV12-3/TRBV12-4 CASSFLPQETQYF
TRBJ1-4 TRBV15 CATTGMSEKLFF
TRBJ1-2 TRBV6-5 CASSYSEGAGYTF